These T cell receptor beta chains were read from a single sample in a study of cytomegalovirus exposure and HLA in healthy donors. Libraries were prepared by immunoSEQ multiplex PCR; TCRdb keeps only in-frame clonotypes and omits some of them. The sample's table shows under 200,000 clones. The specimen sequenced was PBMCs. Every receptor here comes from a man younger than 40 in good health and CMV-seronegative. CDR3s include the opening cysteine and the closing phenylalanine or tryptophan. A D gene is named only where the DNA matches it firmly.

NA,16,TRBJ1-1,TRBV5-1,TGCGCCAGCAGCCCGGACGGGGGGAGGAGCGACACTGAAGCTTTCTTT,CASSPDGGRSDTEAFF
TRBD2,18,TRBJ2-2,TRBV10-1,TGCGCCAGCAGTGAAAGGGGGCTAGCGGGAGAATACACCGGGGAGCTGTTTTTT,CASSERGLAGEYTGELFF
TRBD1,14,TRBJ1-2,TRBV27,TGTGCCAGCAGGGACGCAGGGGGTAACTATGGCTACACCTTC,CASRDAGGNYGYTF
NA,14,TRBJ1-1,TRBV6-5,TGTGCCAGCACTCTAGGAGGGTCGGGCACTGAAGCTTTCTTT,CASTLGGSGTEAFF
NA,15,TRBJ2-7,TRBV6-5,TGTGCCAGCAGTTACTATACGACAGATATCTACGAGCAGTACTTC,CASSYYTTDIYEQYF
NA,15,TRBJ2-7,TRBV2,TGTGCCAGCAGGTTAGATAGCAGCATACCCTACGAGCAGTACTTC,CASRLDSSIPYEQYF
NA,12,TRBJ1-5,TRBV28,TGTGCCAGCAGTGTGCGAAATCAGCCCCAGCATTTT,CASSVRNQPQHF
NA,12,TRBJ2-7,TRBV6-1,TGTGCCAGCAGTGCCACGGGAGACGAGCAGTACTTC,CASSATGDEQYF
TRBD1,12,TRBJ1-1,TRBV19,TGTGCCAGTAGGACAGGGGACACTGAAGCTTTCTTT,CASRTGDTEAFF
TRBD2,19,TRBJ2-7,TRBV5-5,TGTGCCAGCAGCCGAACCGGGACTAGCGGGAGGCCCCTCATGCACGAGCAGTACTTC,CASSRTGTSGRPLMHEQYF
NA,13,TRBJ1-1,TRBV7-8,TGTGCCAGCAGCAATCAGGGTGACACTGAAGCTTTCTTT,CASSNQGDTEAFF
NA,13,TRBJ1-1,TRBV5-1,TGCGCCAGCAGCCCAGGAGGGCCCACTGAAGCTTTCTTT,CASSPGGPTEAFF
TRBD1,13,TRBJ2-5,TRBV28,TGTGCCAGCAGCTCGGGACAGCAAGAGACCCAGTACTTC,CASSSGQQETQYF
TRBD2,18,TRBJ2-1,TRBV5-1,TGCGCCAGCAGCCGAGGACTAGCATTCCCGAGCTCCTACAATGAGCAGTTCTTC,CASSRGLAFPSSYNEQFF
TRBD2,15,TRBJ2-7,TRBV5-1,TGCGCCAGCAGCCCCCAGACTAGCAGCGTCTACGAGCAGTACTTC,CASSPQTSSVYEQYF
NA,16,TRBJ2-2,TRBV11-3,TGTGCCAGCAGCTCCCTCGACAGGACCCTCACCGGGGAGCTGTTTTTT,CASSSLDRTLTGELFF
NA,14,TRBJ1-2,TRBV5-1,TGCGCCAGCAGCATGAACCTCCTGACACCTGGCTACACCTTC,CASSMNLLTPGYTF
NA,17,TRBJ1-1,TRBV19,TGTGCCAGTAGTATAGATGGTTTAAGTACACTGAACACTGAAGCTTTCTTT,CASSIDGLSTLNTEAFF
TRBD2,15,TRBJ2-3,TRBV7-9,TGTGCCAGCAGCTTAAGGAGGCTAGCGGGAGATACGCAGTATTTT,CASSLRRLAGDTQYF
TRBD2,15,TRBJ2-7,TRBV6-1,TGTGCCAGCAGCCGAGACGGGGCGGGAGGCTACGAGCAGTACTTC,CASSRDGAGGYEQYF
NA,15,TRBJ2-1,TRBV7-7,TGTGCCAGCAGCTCCCGAGGGAGCTCCTACAATGAGCAGTTCTTC,CASSSRGSSYNEQFF
NA,13,TRBJ1-5,TRBV5-8,TGTGCCAGCAGCCCTACTCACAGACAGCCCCAGCATTTT,CASSPTHRQPQHF
TRBD2,16,TRBJ2-7,TRBV7-8,TGTGCCAGCAGCTCAACAGCGGGACTAGCGGGAAACGAGCAGTACTTC,CASSSTAGLAGNEQYF
TRBD2,15,TRBJ2-1,TRBV7-2,TGTGCCAGCAGCGAGGGGACTAGCGGGAGAAATGAGCAGTTCTTC,CASSEGTSGRNEQFF
TRBD1,14,TRBJ2-7,TRBV7-9,TGTGCCAGCAGCGGGGACAGGAGCTCCTACGAGCAGTACTTC,CASSGDRSSYEQYF
TRBD1,14,TRBJ1-2,TRBV6-1,TGTGCCAGCAGTGAATTACAGGGGGCGGATGGCTACACCTTC,CASSELQGADGYTF
TRBD2,14,TRBJ2-7,TRBV5-1,TGCGCCAGCAGCTTGCGGGAGGGCCGGGGCGAGCAGTACTTC,CASSLREGRGEQYF
TRBD2,17,TRBJ2-1,TRBV25-1,TGTGCCAGCAGTGGTCCCTCTAGCGGGGAGTCCTACAATGAGCAGTTCTTC,CASSGPSSGESYNEQFF